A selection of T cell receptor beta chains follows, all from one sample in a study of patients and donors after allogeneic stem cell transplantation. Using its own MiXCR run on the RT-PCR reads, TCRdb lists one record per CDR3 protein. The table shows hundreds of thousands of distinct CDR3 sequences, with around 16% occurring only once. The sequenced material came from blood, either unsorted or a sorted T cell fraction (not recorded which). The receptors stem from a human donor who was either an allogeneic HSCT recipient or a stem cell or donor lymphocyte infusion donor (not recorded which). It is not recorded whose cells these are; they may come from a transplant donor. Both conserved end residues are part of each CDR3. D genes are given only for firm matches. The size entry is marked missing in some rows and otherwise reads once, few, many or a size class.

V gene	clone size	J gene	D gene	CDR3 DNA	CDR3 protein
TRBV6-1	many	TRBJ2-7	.	TGTGCCAGCAGTCCAAGAGGGGCTTCCTACGAGCAGTACTTC	CASSPRGASYEQYF
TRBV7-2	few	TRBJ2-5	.	TGTGCCAGCAGCCGGGTCGGGCAACAACAAGAGACCCAGTACTTC	CASSRVGQQQETQYF
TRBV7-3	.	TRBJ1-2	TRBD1	TGTGCCAGCAGCTTAAACAGGGGGCCATCTGGCTACACCTTC	CASSLNRGPSGYTF
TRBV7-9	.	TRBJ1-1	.	TGTGCCAGCAGCTTAGGGGCGGCCACTGAAGCTTTCTTT	CASSLGAATEAFF
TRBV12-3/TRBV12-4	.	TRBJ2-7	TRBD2	TGTGCCAGCAGCCGCGGACTAGCGGGGGGCGTTATGTACGAGCAGTACTTC	CASSRGLAGGVMYEQYF
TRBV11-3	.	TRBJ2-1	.	TGTGCCAGCAGCCCCTATGGAGCGGTTACCTACAATGAGCAGTTCTTC	CASSPYGAVTYNEQFF
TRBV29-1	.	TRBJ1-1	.	TGCAGCGTTGTAAGGGACATGAACACTGAAGCTTTCTTT	CSVVRDMNTEAFF
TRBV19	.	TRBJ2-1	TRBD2	TGTGCCAGTAGTATTTTTGGCGGCGGGAGTACATTCAATGAGCAGTTCTTC	CASSIFGGGSTFNEQFF
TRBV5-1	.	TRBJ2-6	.	TGCGCCAGCAGCCTACGAGAAATTACAGGCTCTGGGGCCAACGTCCTGACTTTC	CASSLREITGSGANVLTF
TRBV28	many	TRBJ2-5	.	TGTGCCAGCAGGCCCCGTGCAGGGTTTGAGACCCAGTACTTC	CASRPRAGFETQYF
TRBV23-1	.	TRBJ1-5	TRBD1	TGCGCCAGCACCTCTGGGACAGGGGGCTGGGGACAGCCCCAGCATTTT	CASTSGTGGWGQPQHF
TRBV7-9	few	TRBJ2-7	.	TGTGCCAGCAGCGGGAGGGACAAGTACGAGCAGTACTTC	CASSGRDKYEQYF
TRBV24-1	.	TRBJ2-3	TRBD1	TGTGCCACCAGTGACTTGCCCGGACAGGGGAGCACAGATACGCAGTATTTT	CATSDLPGQGSTDTQYF
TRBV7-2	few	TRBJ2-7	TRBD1	TGTGCCAGCAGCAAACCGGGACAGCTAACCTACGAGCAGTACTTC	CASSKPGQLTYEQYF
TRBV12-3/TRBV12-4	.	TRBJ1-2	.	TGTGCCAGCAGTTTTGGCTCGTACCATGGCTACACCTTC	CASSFGSYHGYTF
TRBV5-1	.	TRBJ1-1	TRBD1	TGCGCCAGCAGCCGCCAAACCGGGACAGGGGGCACTGAAGCTTTCTTT	CASSRQTGTGGTEAFF
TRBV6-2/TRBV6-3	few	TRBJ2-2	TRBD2	TGTGCCAGCAGACAAAGCGGGGGACCCCCCAGGGAGCTGTTTTTT	CASRQSGGPPRELFF
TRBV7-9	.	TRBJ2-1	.	TGTGCCAGCAGTTTAGGCGTGGACTATAACAATGAGCAGTTCTTC	CASSLGVDYNNEQFF
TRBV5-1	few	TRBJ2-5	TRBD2	TGCGCCAGCACGGGTAGCGGGAATTGGGAGACCCAGTACTTC	CASTGSGNWETQYF
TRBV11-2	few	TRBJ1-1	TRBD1	TGTGCCAGCAGCAGCATACAGGGGGGGAACACTGAAGCTTTCTTT	CASSSIQGGNTEAFF
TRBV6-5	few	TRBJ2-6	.	TGTGCCAGCAGTTACTTCCAGGGGTCTGGGGCCAACGTCCTGACTTTC	CASSYFQGSGANVLTF
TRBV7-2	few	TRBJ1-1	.	TGTGCCAGCAGCTGGGGGGGGAACACTGAAGCTTTCTTT	CASSWGGNTEAFF
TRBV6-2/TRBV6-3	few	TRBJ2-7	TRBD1	TGTGCCAGCAGTTTTTCCGGGACAGGGCGCTACCAACCCTACGAGCAGTACTTC	CASSFSGTGRYQPYEQYF
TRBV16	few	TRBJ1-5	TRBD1	TGTGCCAGCAGGCCGGACAGGGTAGGACAGCCCCAGCATTTT	CASRPDRVGQPQHF
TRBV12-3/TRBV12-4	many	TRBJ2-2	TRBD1	TGTGCCAGCACCCCGGGACAGGGGTACGGGGAGCTGTTTTTT	CASTPGQGYGELFF
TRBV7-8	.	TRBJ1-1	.	TGTGCCAGCAGCTTAGCCCTTCGCAGGAACACTGAAGCTTTCTTT	CASSLALRRNTEAFF
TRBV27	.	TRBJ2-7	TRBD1	TGTGCCAGCGGAAAGGGGGCGCGTAGCGAGCAGTACTTC	CASGKGARSEQYF
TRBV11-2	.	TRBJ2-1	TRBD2	TGTGCCAGCAGCCCATGGGGGTTGACTAGCCCGGAGGACAATGAGCAGTTCTTC	CASSPWGLTSPEDNEQFF
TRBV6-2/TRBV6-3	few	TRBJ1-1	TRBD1	TGTGCCAGCAGAGATCTGACAGGGACAGCTTTCTTT	CASRDLTGTAFF
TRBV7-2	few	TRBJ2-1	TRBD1	TGTGCCAGCAGCACGGGGGGACAGGGGAGAAATGAGCAGTTCTTC	CASSTGGQGRNEQFF
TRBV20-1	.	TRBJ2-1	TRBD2	TGCAGTGCTAGGGAGGGGACTAGCGGGAATCATGAGCAGTTCTTC	CSAREGTSGNHEQFF
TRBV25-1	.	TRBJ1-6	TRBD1	TGTGCCACCAGGGACAGCCTTACCTATAATTCACCCCTCCACTTT	CATRDSLTYNSPLHF
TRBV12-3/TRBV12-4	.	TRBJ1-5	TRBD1	TGTGCCAGCATTTTCCCGGACAGGGCCTACAATCAGCCCCAGCATTTT	CASIFPDRAYNQPQHF
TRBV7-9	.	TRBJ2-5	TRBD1	TGTGCCAGCAGCCCCGGACAGGGAGGACAAGAGACCCAGTACTTC	CASSPGQGGQETQYF
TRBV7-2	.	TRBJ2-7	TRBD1	TGTGCCAGCAGCCCGCCGGGTGGACAGGGTACTTACTTC	CASSPPGGQGTYF
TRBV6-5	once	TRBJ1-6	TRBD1	TGTGCCAGCAGTTACGAGACAGGGAAAGAGAGCTCCTATAATTCACCCCTCCACTTT	CASSYETGKESSYNSPLHF
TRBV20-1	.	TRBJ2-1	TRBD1	TGCAGTGCCCAGGGACAGATCTCCTACAATGAGCAGTTCTTC	CSAQGQISYNEQFF
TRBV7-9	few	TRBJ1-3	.	TGTGCCAGCAGCTGGGGCACGTCCCAGAGAGGAAACACCATATATTTT	CASSWGTSQRGNTIYF
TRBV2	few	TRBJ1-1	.	TGTGCCAGCAGCAAAACGTCATGGGACACTGAAGCTTTCTTT	CASSKTSWDTEAFF
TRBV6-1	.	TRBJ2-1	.	TGTGCCAGCAGTGAACGTCTGGTGGGTGAGCAGTTCTTC	CASSERLVGEQFF
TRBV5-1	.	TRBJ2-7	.	TGCGCCAGCAGAAGTCGGACCTCCTACGAGCAGTACTTC	CASRSRTSYEQYF
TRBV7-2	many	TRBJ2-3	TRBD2	TGTGCCAGCAGCCTCTCTAGCGGGAGGGCCACAGATACGCAGTATTTT	CASSLSSGRATDTQYF
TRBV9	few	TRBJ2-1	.	TGTGCCAGCAGCGCTGGATTATATGAGCAGTTCTTC	CASSAGLYEQFF
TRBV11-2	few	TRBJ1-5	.	TGTGCCAGCAGCTTAGGGACCGGATCGGGGGCAGGTCAGCCCCAGCATTTT	CASSLGTGSGAGQPQHF
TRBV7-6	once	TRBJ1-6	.	TGTGCCAGCAGCGCCGGAGAGGGTTCACCCCTCCACTTT	CASSAGEGSPLHF
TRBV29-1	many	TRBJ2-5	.	TGCAGCGCTTTAGAAGAGACCCAGTACTTC	CSALEETQYF
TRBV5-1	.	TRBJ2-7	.	TGCGCCAGCAGCCCGGGAGTCCTGCCGCAGTACTTC	CASSPGVLPQYF
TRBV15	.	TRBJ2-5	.	TGTGCCACCAGCAGAGACGAGTACCAAGAGACCCAGTACTTC	CATSRDEYQETQYF
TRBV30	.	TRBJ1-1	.	TGTGCCTGGGCCCAGTCTAACACTGAAGCTTTCTTT	CAWAQSNTEAFF
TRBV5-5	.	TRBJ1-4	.	TGTGCCAGCAGCTTGTGGCCAAAGAAAGAAAAACTGTTTTTT	CASSLWPKKEKLFF
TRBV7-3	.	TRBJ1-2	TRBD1	TGTGCCAGCAGCTTAAGGCAGGGGGCTGATGGCTACACCTTC	CASSLRQGADGYTF
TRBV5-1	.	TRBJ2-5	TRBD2	TGCGCCAGCAGCCCCCCACTAGCGGGGGGACTCCAAGAGACCCAGTACTTC	CASSPPLAGGLQETQYF
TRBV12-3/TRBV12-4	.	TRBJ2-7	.	TGTGCCAGCAGTTTAATCGGTAATACCCACGAGCAGTACTTC	CASSLIGNTHEQYF
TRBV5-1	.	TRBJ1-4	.	TGCGCCAGCAGCTTGGCGGGGGGTGGTGAAAAACTGTTTTTT	CASSLAGGGEKLFF
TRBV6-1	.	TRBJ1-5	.	TGTGCCAGCAACCTAAACGGAGGGGGTAATCAGCCCCAGCATTTT	CASNLNGGGNQPQHF
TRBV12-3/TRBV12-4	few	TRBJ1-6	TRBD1	TGTGCCAGCAGGCGACAGGGGGGTCATAATAATTCACCCCTCCACTTT	CASRRQGGHNNSPLHF